These 17 T cell receptor beta chains came from one sample sequenced in a study of blood T cell repertoires in COVID-19. TCRdb keeps only in-frame clones here, not all; method: immunoSEQ multiplex PCR. The table includes 47,000 or so clones, about 76% detected once. The specimen was peripheral blood. These receptor sequences come from an elderly woman with COVID-19, enrolled during active disease.

This clone was seen a few times. The chain is built from TRBV24-1 and TRBJ1-2; perhaps TRBD1 as D (5 bases). This CDR3 comprises 12 residues. V was cut by 5 bases and J by 2 bases, with 5 bases left in between. Germline-derived CDR1 and CDR2 are KGHDR and SFDVKD. The CDR3 coding sequence is TGTGCCACCAGTGCAGGGAACTATGGCTACACCTTC. Amino acids: CATSAGNYGYTF.

J is TRBJ2-1 and V is TRBV25-1, with TRBD2 matching 10 bases. With V trimmed by 6 bases and J by 8 bases, 7 bases remained unmatched. The germline V gene has CDR1 MGHDK and CDR2 SYGVNS. CDR3 length: 14 amino acids. The CDR3 sequence is CASRKASGSDEQFF. As DNA, the CDR3 is TGTGCCAGCAGGAAGGCTAGCGGGAGTGATGAGCAGTTCTTC.

The chain couples TRBV27 to TRBJ2-7; no clear D gene. Between the trimmed V and J ends, which lost 0 bases and 2 bases, there was a span of 8 bases. Germline lookup yields CDR1 MNHEY and CDR2 SMNVEV (reference sequence). This CDR3 contains 14 residues. Here the CDR3 reads CASSLSAEAYEQYF. The CDR3 coding sequence is TGTGCCAGCAGTTTATCCGCCGAGGCCTACGAGCAGTACTTC.

A single count supports this clone. This rearrangement joins TRBV19 to TRBJ2-3, with 10 bases aligning to TRBD1. This CDR3 spans 18 amino acids. V lost 3 bases to trimming and J lost 2 bases; unmatched junction nucleotides: 11. Germline V gives CDR1 LNHDA, CDR2 SQIVND (reference sequence). Here the CDR3 reads CASSMTRDRGRDTDTQYF. The CDR3 nucleotides read TGTGCCAGTAGTATGACCCGGGACAGGGGACGAGACACAGATACGCAGTATTTT.

The chain combines TRBV11-2 with TRBJ2-2, with TRBD2 matching 10 bases. Trimming cost V 5 bases and J 7 bases; bases outside gene matches: 7. Germline assignment: CDR1 SGHAT and CDR2 FQNNGV. The CDR3 spans 15 residues. The CDR3 reads CASSPSGRAFGELFF. DNA of the CDR3: TGTGCCAGCAGCCCCAGCGGGAGGGCTTTCGGGGAGCTGTTTTTT.

The chain couples TRBV6-5 to TRBJ1-1, with D maybe TRBD1 (6 bases). CDR3 length: 12 residues. V was cut by 10 bases and J by 3 bases, with 12 bases left in between. Germline V gene lookup returns CDR1 MNHEY and CDR2 SVGAGI. CDR3: CATIQGYTEAFF. The CDR3 nucleotides are TGTGCCACGATACAGGGTTACACTGAAGCTTTCTTT.

This chain connects TRBV2 to TRBJ1-5; the match to TRBD1 covers 9 bases. Germline CDR1 SNHLY, CDR2 FYNNEI. The CDR3 is made up of 16 amino acids. The junction had 4 bases not matched to a gene; V was cut back by 1 base and J by 3 bases. The CDR3 region is CASSEVGTGTNQPQHF. DNA of the CDR3: TGTGCCAGCAGTGAAGTCGGGACAGGGACCAATCAGCCCCAGCATTTT.

The chain combines TRBV27 with TRBJ2-3; 16 positions agree with TRBD2. V was pared by 8 bases and J by 0 bases, with 5 bases of the junction left unmatched. The CDR3 has 17 residues. Germline V gene lookup returns CDR1 MNHEY and CDR2 SMNVEV (reference sequence). The CDR3 reads CASGTSGRASSTDTQYF. CDR3 bases: TGTGCCAGCGGGACTAGCGGGAGGGCCTCTAGCACAGATACGCAGTATTTT.

This CDR3 reads CSVSRGPVSDTQYF. The CDR3, as DNA: TGCAGCGTTAGCAGGGGCCCGGTGTCGGATACGCAGTATTTT. The rearrangement uses TRBV29-1 and TRBJ2-3, with D maybe TRBD1 (6 bases). This CDR3 has 14 residues. Germline V gene sequence: CDR1 SQVTM, CDR2 ANQGSEA. V lost 5 bases and J 6 bases, leaving 18 bases between the germline ends.

This clone was detected a few times. The chain combines TRBV3-1 (or the pseudogene TRBV3-2) with TRBJ2-4, with no clear D. With 2 bases removed from V and 3 bases from J, the gap between germline ends came to 8 bases. CDR3 length: 14 residues. CDR1 and CDR2 from the germline V gene are LGHDT and YNNKEL (reference sequence). CDR3 DNA: TGTGCCAGCAGCCAACACATCGACAAAAACATTCAGTACTTC. Its protein product is CASSQHIDKNIQYF.

The chain employs TRBV11-3 and TRBJ2-2; TRBD2 agrees at 13 bases. Germline CDR1 is SGHNT and CDR2 is YENEEA. CDR3 size: 16 residues. After removal of 5 bases from V and 4 bases from J, the junction contained 4 bases not matched to a gene. CDR3 residues: CASSPGLAGSTGELFF. The CDR3 region has the DNA TGTGCCAGCAGCCCGGGACTAGCGGGAAGCACCGGGGAGCTGTTTTTT. Supplemented by reference TRBV11-3 and TRBJ2-2, the full variable domain reads EAGVVQSPRYKIIEKKQPVAFWCNPISGHNTLYWYLQNLGQGPELLIRYENEEAVDDSQLPKDRFSAERLKGVDSTLKIQPAELGDSAVYLCASSPGLAGSTGELFFGEGSRLTVL.

Many counts were recorded for this clone. The chain links TRBV28 to TRBJ2-7, with unresolved D. The CDR3 runs 14 residues. V lost 4 bases and J 3 bases, leaving 13 bases between the germline ends. In germline, CDR1 is MDHEN, CDR2 SYDVKM. CDR3: CASSSVNHRYEQYF. In DNA form, the CDR3 reads TGTGCCAGCAGTTCAGTCAACCACCGCTACGAGCAGTACTTC.

The gene calls are TRBV27 and TRBJ2-2; the D is unclear. V was pared by 5 bases and J by 6 bases, with 7 bases between. Per the germline V gene, CDR1 is MNHEY and CDR2 is SMNVEV (reference sequence). The CDR3 consists of 12 residues. This CDR3 is CASSPPAGELFF. DNA for the CDR3: TGTGCCAGCAGTCCCCCTGCCGGGGAGCTGTTTTTT.

This rearrangement joins TRBV29-1 to TRBJ1-3, with D possibly matching TRBD1 (5 bases). In germline, CDR1 is SQVTM, CDR2 ANQGSEA. Trimming took off 6 bases at V and 0 bases at J, with 9 bases between the two ends. CDR3 size: 13 residues. The CDR3 loop is CSVSRDSGNTIYF. The CDR3 bases are TGCAGCGTCTCCAGGGACTCTGGAAACACCATATATTTT.

V gene TRBV2 combines with J gene TRBJ2-3, with 11 bases fitting TRBD1. Germline V gene lookup returns CDR1 SNHLY and CDR2 FYNNEI. The CDR3 loop spans 15 amino acids. Germline trimming cut 6 bases from V and 2 bases from J; bases unmatched to any gene: 4. The CDR3 here is CASRLGQGVTDTQYF. In nucleotides, the CDR3 is TGTGCCAGCAGGTTGGGACAGGGGGTCACAGATACGCAGTATTTT.

The chain uses TRBV4-1 and TRBJ2-7; TRBD1 matches at 7 bases. The CDR3 is 14 residues long. With 2 bases clipped from V and 5 bases from J, the junction kept 6 bases outside the gene matches. Germline CDR1 reads MGHRA; CDR2 reads YSYEKL. The chain's CDR3 is CASSQTTGWDEQYF. In DNA, the CDR3 is TGCGCCAGCAGCCAAACGACAGGGTGGGACGAGCAGTACTTC.

The chain employs TRBV7-9 and TRBJ2-7; D unresolved. The CDR3 contains 14 residues. Per germline, CDR1 SEHNR and CDR2 FQNEAQ (reference sequence). The V end lost 1 base, the J end lost 2 bases, and 9 bases lay between the germline ends. This CDR3 is CASSLVELAYEQYF. CDR3 nucleotides: TGTGCCAGCAGCTTAGTTGAGTTGGCCTACGAGCAGTACTTC.